This T cell receptor beta chain was sequenced in a study of T-cell reconstitution after alpha-beta-depleted transplantation in children. General study findings and limits: When one year had passed after transplant, most T-cell counts and diversity came from newly produced T cells. The origin of alpha-beta T cells about two months after transplant was reportedly several hundred expanded graft clones. In some patients, recipient T cells and intrathymic progenitors surviving conditioning explained high day-60 diversity.

A TCRbeta library incorporating unique molecular identifiers was prepared. A single record per CDR3 protein comes from TCRdb applying MiXCR to the PCR reads. The table has about 440,000 distinct CDR3 sequences, over 40% seen once. From germline, CDR1 is SGHTA and CDR2 FQGNSA. The CDR3 runs 16 residues. Unmatched junction bases numbered 5, after V lost 2 bases and J lost 5 bases. On this clonotype: As yet, its antigen is unknown.

The clonotype comes from a girl aged 2 to 10 with aplastic anemia, due to receive a stem cell transplant. The chain has TRBV7-2 and TRBJ2-3; TRBD2 matches at 12 bases. The specimen comprised PBMCs, sampled before TCRalphabeta/CD19-depleted stem cell transplant. CDR3 sequence (DNA): TGTGCCAGCAGCTTAATGCCTAGCGGGGGGGGAGATACGCAGTATTTT. Its translation: CASSLMPSGGGDTQYF.